One sample yielded the 21 T cell receptor beta chains listed below, sequenced in a study of T cells in Graves' hyperthyroidism and ophthalmopathy. Amplification yielded TCR beta CDR3 regions, with RNA transcripts as the source. HTBI primers drove first-round RT-PCR of the TCR CDR3. TCRdb independently ran MiXCR on the multiplex PCR reads; one entry per CDR3 protein. The profile shows over 150,000 distinct CDR3 sequences, about a sixth of them singletons. The sequenced material came from blood. The receptor set was obtained from a woman in her 50s with Graves' hyperthyroidism.

In this sample, this clonotype turned up many times. J is TRBJ1-1 and V is TRBV28, with D uncertain. The V and J ends lost 1 base and 6 bases respectively, with 9 bases between them. The CDR3 has 13 amino acids. Germline CDR1 reads MDHEN; CDR2 reads SYDVKM. CDR3 sequence reads: CASSLLPSPEAFF. The DNA of the CDR3 is TGTGCCAGCAGTTTATTGCCGAGCCCTGAAGCTTTCTTT.

Many counts were recorded for this clonotype. This chain links TRBV15 with TRBJ1-1, with unresolved D. The CDR3 runs 14 residues. The ends were cut back, 0 bases at V and 4 bases at J, with 9 bases in the middle. Germline lookup yields CDR1 LNHNV and CDR2 YYDKDF (reference sequence). CDR3 protein: CATSRDRRGTEAFF. CDR3 nucleotides: TGTGCCACCAGCAGAGATCGGCGGGGCACTGAAGCTTTCTTT.

This clonotype occurred once. The chain joins TRBV6-5 to TRBJ1-1, with 10 bases matching TRBD1. CDR3 size: 17 residues. Germline V gives CDR1 MNHEY, CDR2 SVGAGI. The V segment lost 0 bases and the J segment 8 bases; nucleotides outside the gene matches: 12. Written as DNA, the CDR3 is TGTGCCAGCAGTTACTCAAGACAGGGGGCGCTTAGGGCCGAAGCTTTCTTT. Protein: CASSYSRQGALRAEAFF.

This clonotype was counted many times. J is TRBJ1-1 and V is TRBV10-2, with D maybe TRBD1 (6 bases). CDR1 and CDR2 from the germline V gene are WSHSY and SAAADI. CDR3 size: 14 residues. V lost 5 bases and J lost 3, with 13 bases in between. The CDR3 here is CASSSGVLYTEAFF. The CDR3, as DNA: TGCGCCAGCAGTTCAGGGGTTTTGTACACTGAAGCTTTCTTT.

This clonotype was seen ten or more times. The CDR3 DNA reads TGTGCCAGCAGCTATAGGTCGTTGGGAGAGACCCAGTACTTC. It translates to CASSYRSLGETQYF. The chain joins TRBV2 to TRBJ2-5; no clear D gene. V was cut by 6 bases and J by 4 bases, with 15 bases left in between. The CDR3 runs 14 residues. Germline V gene lookup returns CDR1 SNHLY and CDR2 FYNNEI.

In its sample, this clonotype was seen many times. V and J are TRBV11-2 and TRBJ1-4, with D perhaps matching TRBD1 (5 bases). V lost 1 base, J lost 3 bases, and 9 bases lay in between. Germline CDR1 SGHAT, CDR2 FQNNGV. CDR3 length equals 15 residues. CDR3 residues: CASSLGGAPNEKLFF. The CDR3 region has the DNA TGTGCCAGCAGCTTAGGTGGGGCGCCTAATGAAAAACTGTTTTTT.

This rearrangement joins TRBV24-1 to TRBJ2-5; 7 nucleotides align to TRBD2. The CDR3 has 14 amino acids. V lost 9 bases to trimming and J lost 4 bases; unmatched junction nucleotides: 10. Germline CDR1 reads KGHDR; CDR2 reads SFDVKD. Written as DNA, the CDR3 is TGTGCCACCTCTCGGGCGGGAGTTACAGAGACCCAGTACTTC. It encodes CATSRAGVTETQYF.

In this sample, this clonotype turned up many times. The rearrangement joins TRBV20-1 to TRBJ1-1; D might be TRBD1 (5 bases). V shed 6 bases and J shed 3 bases, with 8 bases lying between them. This CDR3 comprises 11 residues. Germline assignment: CDR1 DFQATT and CDR2 SNEGSKA (reference sequence). CDR3 DNA: TGCAGTGCCGGGGGATACACTGAAGCTTTCTTT. It codes for CSAGGYTEAFF.

The table lists this clonotype with a few counts. The chain is built from TRBV18 and TRBJ1-1; TRBD1 matches at 7 bases. Germline V gene sequence: CDR1 KGHSH, CDR2 LQKENI. The CDR3 spans 14 residues. The trim removed 5 bases at V and 5 bases at J, leaving 8 bases unmatched. The CDR3 spells CASSYRDRRTEAFF. The CDR3 nucleotides are TGTGCCAGCTCATATAGGGACAGAAGGACTGAAGCTTTCTTT.

The rearrangement uses TRBV3-1 and TRBJ1-1; no clear D gene. The CDR3 covers 16 residues. V shed 1 base and J shed 0 bases, with 12 bases lying between them. The germline V gene encodes CDR1 LGHDT and CDR2 YNNKEL (reference sequence). As DNA, the CDR3 is TGTGCCAGCAGCCAAGGGTTAGGACGGATGAACACTGAAGCTTTCTTT. As protein: CASSQGLGRMNTEAFF.

This clonotype turned up a few times. The chain employs TRBV6-1 and TRBJ1-4; D not certain. The CDR3 is 11 amino acids. In germline, CDR1 is MNHNS, CDR2 SASEGT. The V end was cut by 5 bases, the J end by 10 bases, with 8 bases between. CDR3 residues: CASSYGTKLFF. The DNA of the CDR3 is TGTGCCAGCAGTTACGGAACAAAACTGTTTTTT.

This clonotype was observed at least ten times. The genes are TRBV11-3 and TRBJ2-1; TRBD2 matches 7 bases. The germline CDR1 and CDR2 sequences are SGHNT and YENEEA. Trimming took 0 bases from V and 2 from J; bases not matched to a gene: 7. This CDR3 spans 17 amino acids. CDR3 coding DNA: TGTGCCAGCAGCTTAGATGGGGCCGGACTAGCCTACAATGAGCAGTTCTTC. Translated, it gives CASSLDGAGLAYNEQFF.

This clonotype was counted only a few times. The chain joins TRBV15 to TRBJ1-3; no definite D call. Germline loops: CDR1 LNHNV, CDR2 YYDKDF (reference sequence). V was pared by 2 bases and J by 2 bases, with 7 bases between. The length of the CDR3 is 14 residues. The CDR3 loop reads CATSRMAAGNTIYF. The CDR3 DNA sequence: TGTGCCACCAGCAGAATGGCCGCTGGAAACACCATATATTTT.

There are many counts of this clonotype. This chain uses TRBV28 with TRBJ1-5; no firm D call. V lost 9 bases and J 1 base, leaving 13 bases between the germline ends. Germline values: CDR1 MDHEN, CDR2 SYDVKM. This CDR3 is 14 amino acids long. The CDR3: CASLIRESNQPQHF. Written as DNA, the CDR3 is TGTGCCAGTTTGATAAGGGAAAGCAATCAGCCCCAGCATTTT.

The V and J genes are TRBV27 and TRBJ2-7; 9 bases agree with TRBD1. V trimming: 6 bases; J trimming: 4 bases; junction bases outside the gene matches: 7. Germline V gene lookup returns CDR1 MNHEY and CDR2 SMNVEV (reference sequence). The CDR3 spans 14 residues. The CDR3 region has the DNA TGTGCCAGCAGCTTCGGGACAGGGATGTACGAGCAGTACTTC. Translated: CASSFGTGMYEQYF.

This clonotype was detected many times. Here the CDR3 reads CASTIDSNYGYTF. The CDR3 region has the DNA TGTGCCAGCACCATAGACAGTAACTATGGCTACACCTTC. V usage is TRBV28 and J usage is TRBJ1-2; a possible D gene is TRBD1 (5 bases). The CDR3 extends over 13 amino acids. The V gene lost 7 bases and the J gene lost 1 base, with 10 bases spanning the gap. Germline-derived CDR1 and CDR2 are MDHEN and SYDVKM.

This clonotype was seen more than once but under ten times. This sequence joins TRBV12-3 or TRBV12-4 and TRBJ1-2; D ambiguous. V lost 7 bases and J 3 bases, leaving 18 bases between the germline ends. The CDR3 is 15 residues long. The CDR3 nucleotides are TGTGCCAGCATTGACCCTCTGGCGCCGGACTATGGCTACACCTTC. It is translated as CASIDPLAPDYGYTF.

This clonotype was observed many times. Its ends do not fully match the called genes, so a read error is possible. The V call is TRBV5-1, the J call TRBJ2-7; D uncertain. This CDR3 region has 15 residues. Germline assignment: CDR1 SGHRS and CDR2 YFSETQ. CDR3: CASSLGAHRSYERYF. CDR3 coding DNA: TGCGCCAGCAGCTTGGGGGCACATCGGAGCTACGAGCGGTACTTC. The full variable domain, its missing parts supplied by reference TRBV5-1 and TRBJ2-7, is KAGVTQTPRYLIKTRGQQVTLSCSPISGHRSVSWYQQTPGQGLQFLFEYFSETQRNKGNFPGRFSGRQFSNSRSEMNVSTLELGDSALYLCASSLGAHRSYERYFGPGTRLTVT.

This clonotype was seen many times. The J gene is TRBJ2-1, the V gene TRBV7-8, with D perhaps TRBD2 (6 bases). Per germline, CDR1 SGHVS and CDR2 FQNEAQ. V shed 5 bases and J shed 6 bases, with 14 bases lying between them. The CDR3 loop spans 14 amino acids. The chain's CDR3 is CASSPGRRGNEQFF. Here the CDR3 DNA reads TGTGCCAGCAGCCCCGGAAGGAGGGGCAATGAGCAGTTCTTC. Based on the CDR3 plus reference TRBV7-8 and TRBJ2-1, the full variable domain is GAGVSQSPRYKVAKRGQDVALRCDPISGHVSLFWYQQALGQGPEFLTYFQNEAQLDKSGLPSDRFFAERPEGSVSTLKIQRTQQEDSAVYLCASSPGRRGNEQFFGPGTRLTVL.

This clonotype appeared many times. CDR3 residues: CASSFGNTEAFF. The CDR3 nucleotides read TGTGCCAGCAGCTTTGGAAACACTGAAGCTTTCTTT. The V call is TRBV7-3, the J call TRBJ1-1, with D unclear. Looked up from germline, CDR1 is SGHTA and CDR2 is FQGTGA. The CDR3 has 12 residues. V was cut by 3 bases and J by 2 bases, with 4 bases left in between.

This sequence joins TRBV19 and TRBJ1-5, with a tentative D call TRBD1 (6 bases). Germline loops: CDR1 LNHDA, CDR2 SQIVND (reference sequence). CDR3 length equals 15 residues. V lost 6 bases to trimming and J lost 0 bases, with 12 bases between them. In DNA form, the CDR3 reads TGTGCCAGTAGACGGGACATTTATAGCAATCAGCCCCAGCATTTT. This codes for CASRRDIYSNQPQHF.